This T cell receptor beta chain came from a study of CD8 T cells in ankylosing spondylitis. TCRdb called the 5' RACE reads again in MiXCR, with one record for every CDR3 protein. The table records about 240,000 distinct CDR3 sequences, roughly 10% of them present only once. This clonotype was recorded at least ten times. Germline loops: CDR1 SGHAT, CDR2 FQNNGV. The CDR3 runs to 12 residues. Between the trimmed V and J ends, which lost 1 base and 12 bases, there was a span of 10 bases. The receptor was derived from a male donor with ankylosing spondylitis or in good health (not recorded which). Material for sequencing was blood, either unsorted or a sorted T cell fraction (not recorded which). The chain uses TRBV11-2 and TRBJ2-1; D gene uncertain. CDR3 sequence (DNA): TGTGCCAGCAGCTTAGTGGCCCCGAGGCAGTTCTTC. Amino acid sequence: CASSLVAPRQFF.